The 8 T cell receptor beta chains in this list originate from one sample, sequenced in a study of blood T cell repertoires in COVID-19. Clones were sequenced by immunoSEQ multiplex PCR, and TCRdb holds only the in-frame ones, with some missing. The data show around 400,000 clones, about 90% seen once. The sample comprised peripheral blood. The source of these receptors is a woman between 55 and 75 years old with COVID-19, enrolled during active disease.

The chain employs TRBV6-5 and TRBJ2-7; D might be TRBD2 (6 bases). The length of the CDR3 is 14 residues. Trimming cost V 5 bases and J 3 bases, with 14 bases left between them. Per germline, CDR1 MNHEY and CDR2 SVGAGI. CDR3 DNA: TGTGCCAGCAGTCGTGGGCGGGAAATCTACGAGCAGTACTTC. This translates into CASSRGREIYEQYF.

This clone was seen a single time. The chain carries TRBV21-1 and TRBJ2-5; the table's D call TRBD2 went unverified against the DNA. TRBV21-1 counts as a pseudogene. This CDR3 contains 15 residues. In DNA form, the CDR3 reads TGTGCCAGCAGCACCCCCAGCGGGGGGCAAGAGACCCAGTACTTC. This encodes CASSTPSGGQETQYF.

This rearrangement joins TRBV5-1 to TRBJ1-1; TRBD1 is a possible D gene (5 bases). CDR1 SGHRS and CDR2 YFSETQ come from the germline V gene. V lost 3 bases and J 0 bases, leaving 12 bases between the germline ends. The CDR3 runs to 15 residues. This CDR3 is CASSWYGGMNTEAFF. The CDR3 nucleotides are TGCGCCAGCAGCTGGTACGGGGGGATGAACACTGAAGCTTTCTTT.

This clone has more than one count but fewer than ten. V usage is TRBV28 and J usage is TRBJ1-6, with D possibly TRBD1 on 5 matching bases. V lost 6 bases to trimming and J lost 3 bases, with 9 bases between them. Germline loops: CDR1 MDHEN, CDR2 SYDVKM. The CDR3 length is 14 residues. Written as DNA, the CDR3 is TGTGCCAGCAGCACCAGGGTCTATAATTCACCCCTCCACTTT. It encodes CASSTRVYNSPLHF.

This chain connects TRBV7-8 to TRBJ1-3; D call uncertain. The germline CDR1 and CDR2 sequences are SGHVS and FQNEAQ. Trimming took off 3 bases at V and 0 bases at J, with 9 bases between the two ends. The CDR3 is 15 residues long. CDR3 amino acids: CASSLNELSGNTIYF. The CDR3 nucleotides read TGTGCCAGCAGCTTGAACGAACTCTCTGGAAACACCATATATTTT.

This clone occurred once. CDR3 sequence reads: CASTLGALNTEAFF. The CDR3 DNA is TGTGCCAGCACCTTGGGGGCCCTGAACACTGAAGCTTTCTTT. The V call is TRBV6-5, the J call TRBJ1-1; the D gene is possibly TRBD1 (6 bases). Germline V gene sequence: CDR1 MNHEY, CDR2 SVGAGI. V dropped 7 bases and J dropped 0 bases, with 12 bases sitting between them. The CDR3 runs to 14 residues.

The CDR3 region is CASTPGDGGWYEQYF. The CDR3 coding sequence is TGTGCCAGCACTCCGGGAGACGGCGGATGGTACGAGCAGTACTTC. The chain uses TRBV27 and TRBJ2-7; D may be TRBD2 (6 bases). This CDR3 has 15 amino acids. Trimming pared 7 bases from V and 4 bases from J, leaving 20 bases between. Germline values: CDR1 MNHEY, CDR2 SMNVEV (reference sequence).

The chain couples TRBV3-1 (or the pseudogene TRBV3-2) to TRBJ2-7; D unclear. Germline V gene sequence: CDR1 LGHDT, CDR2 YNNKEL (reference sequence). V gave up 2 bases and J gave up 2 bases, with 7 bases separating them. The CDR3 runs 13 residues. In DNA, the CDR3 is TGTGCCAGCAGCCAACCTCCAGCCTACGAGCAGTACTTC. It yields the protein CASSQPPAYEQYF.